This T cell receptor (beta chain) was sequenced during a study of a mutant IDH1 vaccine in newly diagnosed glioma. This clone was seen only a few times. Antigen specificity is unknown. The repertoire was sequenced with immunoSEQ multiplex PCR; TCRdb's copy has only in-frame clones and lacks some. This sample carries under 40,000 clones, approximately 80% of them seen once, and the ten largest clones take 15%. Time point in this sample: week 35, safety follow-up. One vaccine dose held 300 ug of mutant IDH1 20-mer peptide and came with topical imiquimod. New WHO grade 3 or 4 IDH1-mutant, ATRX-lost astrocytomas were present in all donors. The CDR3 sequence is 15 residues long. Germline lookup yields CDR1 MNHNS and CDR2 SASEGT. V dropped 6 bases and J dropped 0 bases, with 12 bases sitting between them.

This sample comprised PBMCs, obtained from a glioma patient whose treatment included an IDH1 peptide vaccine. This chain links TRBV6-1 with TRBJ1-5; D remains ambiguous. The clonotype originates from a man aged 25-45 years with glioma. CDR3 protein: CASSETRDSNQPQHF. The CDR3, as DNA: TGTGCCAGCAGCGAAACACGGGATAGCAATCAGCCCCAGCATTTT.